This T cell receptor beta chain was identified during a study of T-cell reconstitution after alpha-beta-depleted transplantation in children. Study results and caveats: The authors attributed T-cell counts and diversity one year after transplant mostly to newly produced T cells. Reports say that about two months after transplant, the alpha-beta T cells came out of several hundred graft clones that had expanded. Recipient T cells and thymic progenitors that survived were the source of the high TCRbeta diversity seen at day 60 in some patients.

This clonotype was observed a few times. Its antigen is unidentified. Unique molecular identifiers were incorporated into the prepared TCRbeta library. TCRdb reprocessed the PCR reads via MiXCR and lists one record per CDR3 protein. This sample carries hundreds of thousands of distinct CDR3 sequences, 17% of them seen once, and the ten largest clones take 43%. Trimming shortened V by 5 bases and J by 7 bases, and 15 bases separated the two germline ends. The CDR3 runs to 14 residues. From germline, CDR1 is MNHEY and CDR2 SVGAGI. The chain recombines TRBV6-5 with TRBJ1-5; possible D gene TRBD1, 5 bases. The TCR was taken from a male patient between 2 and 10 years old who had a stem cell transplant for acute lymphoblastic leukemia, so the T cells may come from the graft donor. The sequences come from PBMCs, mostly from graft donor cells, collected 360 days after TCRalphabeta/CD19-depleted stem cell transplant. This CDR3 reads CASSPRERRQPQHF. The CDR3 coding sequence is TGTGCCAGCAGTCCCAGGGAAAGGAGACAGCCCCAGCATTTT.